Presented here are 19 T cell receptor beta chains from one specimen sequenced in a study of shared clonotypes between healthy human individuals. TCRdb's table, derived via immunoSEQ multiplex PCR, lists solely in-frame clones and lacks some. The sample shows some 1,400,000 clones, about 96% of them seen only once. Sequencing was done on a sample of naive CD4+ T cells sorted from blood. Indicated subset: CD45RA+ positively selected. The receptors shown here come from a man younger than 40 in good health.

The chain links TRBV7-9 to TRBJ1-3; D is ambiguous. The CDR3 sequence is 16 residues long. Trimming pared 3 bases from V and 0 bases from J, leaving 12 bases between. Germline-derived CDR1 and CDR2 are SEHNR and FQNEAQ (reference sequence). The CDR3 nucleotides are TGTGCCAGCAGCTTCCAGATCGGTAGCTCTGGAAACACCATATATTTT. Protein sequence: CASSFQIGSSGNTIYF.

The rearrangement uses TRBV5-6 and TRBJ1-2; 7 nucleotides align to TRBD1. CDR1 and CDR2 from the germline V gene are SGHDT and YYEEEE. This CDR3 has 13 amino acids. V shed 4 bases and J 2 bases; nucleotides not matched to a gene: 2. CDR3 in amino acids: CASSQGQNYGYTF. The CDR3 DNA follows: TGTGCCAGCAGCCAGGGACAGAACTATGGCTACACCTTC. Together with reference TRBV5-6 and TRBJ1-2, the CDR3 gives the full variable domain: DAGVTQSPTHLIKTRGQQVTLRCSPKSGHDTVSWYQQALGQGPQFIFQYYEEEERQRGNFPDRFSGHQFPNYSSELNVNALLLGDSALYLCASSQGQNYGYTFGSGTRLTVV.

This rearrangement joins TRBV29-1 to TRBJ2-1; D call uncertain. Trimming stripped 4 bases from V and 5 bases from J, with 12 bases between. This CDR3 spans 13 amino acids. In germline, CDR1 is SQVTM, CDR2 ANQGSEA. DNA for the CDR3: TGCAGCGTTGCCGGAGTCCTTAACAATGAGCAGTTCTTC. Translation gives CSVAGVLNNEQFF.

CDR3 coding DNA: TGTGCCAGCAGCCGAGCCTTAGCGGCTTACGAGCAGTACTTC. Translating gives CASSRALAAYEQYF. This chain joins TRBV6-5 and TRBJ2-7; D possibly corresponds to TRBD2 (6 bases). V dropped 6 bases and J dropped 4 bases, with 16 bases sitting between them. The CDR3 length is 14 residues. Germline V gene sequence: CDR1 MNHEY, CDR2 SVGAGI.

CDR3 bases: TGTGCCAGCAGCTCTACAGGGGGCGAACCCTATAGCAATCAGCCCCAGCATTTT. This gives the protein CASSSTGGEPYSNQPQHF. The chain recombines TRBV7-9 with TRBJ1-5, with 9 nucleotides matching TRBD1. CDR3 size: 18 residues. Germline V gene lookup returns CDR1 SEHNR and CDR2 FQNEAQ (reference sequence). The J segment lost 0 bases and the V segment lost 4 bases, leaving 10 bases of the junction unmatched. The whole variable domain, remainder taken from reference TRBV7-9 and TRBJ1-5, is DTGVSQNPRHKITKRGQNVTFRCDPISEHNRLYWYRQTLGQGPEFLTYFQNEAQLEKSRLLSDRFSAERPKGSFSTLEIQRTEQGDSAMYLCASSSTGGEPYSNQPQHFGDGTRLSIL.

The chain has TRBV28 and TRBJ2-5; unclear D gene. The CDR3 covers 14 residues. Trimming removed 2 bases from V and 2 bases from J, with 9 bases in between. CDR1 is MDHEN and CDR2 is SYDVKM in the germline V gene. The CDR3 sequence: CASSLVVAQETQYF. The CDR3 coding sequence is TGTGCCAGCAGTTTAGTGGTAGCTCAAGAGACCCAGTACTTC. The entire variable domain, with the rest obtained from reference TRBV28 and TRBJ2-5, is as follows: DVKVTQSSRYLVKRTGEKVFLECVQDMDHENMFWYRQDPGLGLRLIYFSYDVKMKEKGDIPEGYSVSREKKERFSLILESASTNQTSMYLCASSLVVAQETQYFGPGTRLLVL.

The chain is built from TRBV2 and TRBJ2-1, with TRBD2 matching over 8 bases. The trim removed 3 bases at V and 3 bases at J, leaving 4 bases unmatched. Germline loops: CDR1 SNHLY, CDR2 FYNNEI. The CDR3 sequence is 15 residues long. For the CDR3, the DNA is TGTGCCAGCAGTGATCGAGGGACTAGCTACAATGAGCAGTTCTTC. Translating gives CASSDRGTSYNEQFF. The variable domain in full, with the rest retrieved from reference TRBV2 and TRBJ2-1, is EPEVTQTPSHQVTQMGQEVILRCVPISNHLYFYWYRQILGQKVEFLVSFYNNEISEKSEIFDDQFSVERPDGSNFTLKIRSTKLEDSAMYFCASSDRGTSYNEQFFGPGTRLTVL.

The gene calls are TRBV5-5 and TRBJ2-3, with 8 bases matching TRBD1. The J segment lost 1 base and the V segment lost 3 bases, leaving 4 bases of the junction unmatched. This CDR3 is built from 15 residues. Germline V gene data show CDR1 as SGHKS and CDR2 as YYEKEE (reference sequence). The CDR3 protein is CASSSGQGRTDTQYF. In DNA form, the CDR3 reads TGTGCCAGCAGCTCCGGACAGGGCCGCACAGATACGCAGTATTTT.

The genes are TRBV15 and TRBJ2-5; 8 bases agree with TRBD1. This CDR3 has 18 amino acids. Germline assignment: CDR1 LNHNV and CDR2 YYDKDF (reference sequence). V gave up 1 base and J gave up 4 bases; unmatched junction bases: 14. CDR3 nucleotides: TGTGCCACCAGCAGAGCTTTAGTGCGGACAGGGAAAATAGAGACCCAGTACTTC. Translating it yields CATSRALVRTGKIETQYF.

The CDR3 nucleotides are TGTGCCAGTAGTATAGGCCCCCTGGACTGGGGGGACTATGGCTACACCTTC. Its protein product is CASSIGPLDWGDYGYTF. J is TRBJ1-2 and V is TRBV19; D possibly corresponds to TRBD1 (5 bases). Germline loops: CDR1 LNHDA, CDR2 SQIVND (reference sequence). V was trimmed by 1 base and J by 3 bases, leaving 18 bases between them. CDR3 size: 17 residues.

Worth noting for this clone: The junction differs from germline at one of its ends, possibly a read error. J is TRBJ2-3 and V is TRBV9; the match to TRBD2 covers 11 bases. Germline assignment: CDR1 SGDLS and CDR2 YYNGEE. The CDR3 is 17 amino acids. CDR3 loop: CASNVAGGLASTDTQYF. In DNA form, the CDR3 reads TGTGCCAGCAACGTAGCGGGAGGGCTCGCTAGCACAGATACGCAGTATTTT.

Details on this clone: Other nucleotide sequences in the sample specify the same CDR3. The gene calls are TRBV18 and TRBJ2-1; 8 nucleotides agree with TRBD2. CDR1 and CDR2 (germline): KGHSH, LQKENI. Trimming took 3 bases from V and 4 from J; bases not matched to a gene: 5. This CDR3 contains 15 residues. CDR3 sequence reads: CASSPPSGRYNEQFF. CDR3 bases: TGTGCCAGCTCACCGCCTAGCGGGCGATACAATGAGCAGTTCTTC.

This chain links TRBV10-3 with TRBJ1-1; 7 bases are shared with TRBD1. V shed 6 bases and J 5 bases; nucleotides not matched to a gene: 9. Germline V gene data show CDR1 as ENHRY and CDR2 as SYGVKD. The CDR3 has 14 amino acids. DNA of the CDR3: TGTGCCATCAGCCGAGACAGGGAGAAGACTGAAGCTTTCTTT. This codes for CAISRDREKTEAFF.

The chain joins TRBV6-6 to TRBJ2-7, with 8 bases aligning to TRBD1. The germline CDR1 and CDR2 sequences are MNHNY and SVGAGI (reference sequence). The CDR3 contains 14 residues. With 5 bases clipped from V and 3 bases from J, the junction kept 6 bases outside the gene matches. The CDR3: CASSGYRGNYEQYF. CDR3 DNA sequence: TGTGCCAGCAGTGGCTACAGGGGGAACTACGAGCAGTACTTC.

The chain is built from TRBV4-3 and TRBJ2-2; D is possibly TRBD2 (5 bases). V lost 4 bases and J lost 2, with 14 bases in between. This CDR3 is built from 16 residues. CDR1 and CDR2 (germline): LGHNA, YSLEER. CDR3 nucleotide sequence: TGCGCCAGCAGCCCCTCGCGGACTCCTAACACCGGGGAGCTGTTTTTT. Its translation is CASSPSRTPNTGELFF.

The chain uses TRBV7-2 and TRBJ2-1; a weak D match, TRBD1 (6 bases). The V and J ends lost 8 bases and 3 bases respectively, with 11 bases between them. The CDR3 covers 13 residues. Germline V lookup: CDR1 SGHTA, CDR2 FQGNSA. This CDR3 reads CASWQGNYNEQFF. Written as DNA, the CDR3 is TGTGCCAGCTGGCAGGGGAACTACAATGAGCAGTTCTTC.

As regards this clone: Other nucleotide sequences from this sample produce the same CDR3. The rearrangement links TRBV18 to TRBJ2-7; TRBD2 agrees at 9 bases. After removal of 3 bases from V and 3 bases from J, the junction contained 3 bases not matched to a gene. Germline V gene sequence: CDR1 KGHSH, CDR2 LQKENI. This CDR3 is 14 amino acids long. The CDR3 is CASSPGSGSYEQYF. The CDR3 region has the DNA TGTGCCAGCTCACCCGGTAGCGGGAGCTACGAGCAGTACTTC.

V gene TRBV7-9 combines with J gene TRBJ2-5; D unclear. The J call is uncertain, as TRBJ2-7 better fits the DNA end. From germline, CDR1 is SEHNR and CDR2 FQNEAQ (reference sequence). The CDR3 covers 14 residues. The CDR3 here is CASSPRLDSYEQYF. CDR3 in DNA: TGTGCCAGCAGCCCGCGCCTGGACTCCTACGAGCAGTACTTC.

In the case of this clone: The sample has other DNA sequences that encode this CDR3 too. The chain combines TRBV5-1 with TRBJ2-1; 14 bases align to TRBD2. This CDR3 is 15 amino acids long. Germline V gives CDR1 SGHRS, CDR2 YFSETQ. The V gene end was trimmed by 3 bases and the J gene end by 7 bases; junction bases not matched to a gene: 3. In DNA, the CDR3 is TGCGCCAGCAGCTCGGGACTAGCGGGAGATAATGAGCAGTTCTTC. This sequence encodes CASSSGLAGDNEQFF.